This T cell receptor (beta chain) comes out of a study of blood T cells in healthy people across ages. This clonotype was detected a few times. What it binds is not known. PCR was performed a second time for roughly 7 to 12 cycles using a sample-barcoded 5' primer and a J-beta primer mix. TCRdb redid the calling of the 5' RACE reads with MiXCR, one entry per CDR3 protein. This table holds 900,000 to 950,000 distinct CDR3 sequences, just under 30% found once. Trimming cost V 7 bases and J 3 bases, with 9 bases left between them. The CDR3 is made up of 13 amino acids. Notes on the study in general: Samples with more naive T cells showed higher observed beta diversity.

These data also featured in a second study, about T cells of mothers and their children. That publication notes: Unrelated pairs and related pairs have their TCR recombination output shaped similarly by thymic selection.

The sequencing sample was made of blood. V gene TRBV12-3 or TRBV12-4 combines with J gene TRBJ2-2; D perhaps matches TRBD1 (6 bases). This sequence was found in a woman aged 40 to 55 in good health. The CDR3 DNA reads TGTGCCAGCACCGCAGGGGACACCGGGGAGCTGTTTTTT. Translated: CASTAGDTGELFF.